This TCR beta chain originates from a study of identical twins. This clonotype has only a few counts. V was trimmed by 2 bases and J by 6 bases, leaving 16 bases between them. This CDR3 has 14 amino acids. Germline assignment: CDR1 GTSNPN and CDR2 SVGIG (reference sequence). A universal primer site arose from template switching, and cDNA bore unique molecular identifiers. TCRdb reprocessed the 5' RACE reads via MiXCR and lists one record per CDR3 protein. The sample records some 260,000 distinct CDR3 sequences, over 12% being singletons. The specimen was memory (CD45RO+) T cells sorted from blood. The V gene is TRBV30, the J gene TRBJ1-1, with D possibly TRBD1 on 5 matching bases. This receptor was identified in a woman aged 18-35 years in good health. Here the CDR3 DNA reads TGTGCCTGGAGTCGTTACGGGGGGAAGGCTGAAGCTTTCTTT. Its translation is CAWSRYGGKAEAFF.